This TCR beta chain was found in a study of shared clonotypes between healthy human individuals. V gave up 4 bases and J gave up 2 bases, with 15 bases separating them. The CDR3 runs 15 residues. CDR1 KGHSH and CDR2 LQKENI come from the germline V gene. A deep-level run was used for the assay. The assay was immunoSEQ multiplex PCR, and TCRdb's table has in-frame clones only and misses some. The sample records 1.6 million or so clones, about 98.5% being singletons. The sequenced material came from naive CD4+ T cells sorted from blood. Subset meaning: CD45RA+ positively selected. This sequence joins TRBV18 and TRBJ2-7; a weak D match, TRBD2 (5 bases). The receptor comes from a man aged 30 to 45 in good health. CDR3 loop: CASSRETSSTYEQYF. As DNA, the CDR3 is TGTGCCAGCTCACGGGAGACGAGTTCCACCTACGAGCAGTACTTC.